These 10 T cell receptor beta chains were all obtained from the same sample, sequenced in a study of T cell responses to AZD1222 COVID-19 vaccine. Data came from immunoSEQ multiplex PCR; TCRdb stores just in-frame clones and leaves some out. Of about 100,000 clones in the sample, roughly nine tenths were seen once. The input for sequencing was peripheral blood, taken on day 0 of AZD1222 vaccination. These receptors all stem from an adult in good health.

The J gene is TRBJ1-5, the V gene TRBV6-1; tentative D call: TRBD1 (5 bases). The CDR3 extends over 17 amino acids. Per the germline V gene, CDR1 is MNHNS and CDR2 is SASEGT. V gave up 1 base and J gave up 0 bases, with 13 bases separating them. CDR3 in DNA: TGTGCCAGCAGTGAAGTTTGGGGGGTTTATAGCAATCAGCCCCAGCATTTT. Its protein is CASSEVWGVYSNQPQHF.

This chain links TRBV30 with TRBJ2-1; D remains ambiguous. In germline, CDR1 is GTSNPN, CDR2 SVGIG (reference sequence). This CDR3 has 12 residues. Trimming stripped 0 bases from V and 5 bases from J, with 5 bases between. The CDR3 nucleotides read TGTGCCTGGAGTGTCTTTAACAATGAGCAGTTCTTC. Protein product: CAWSVFNNEQFF.

V gene TRBV29-1 combines with J gene TRBJ2-1; the match to TRBD2 covers 8 bases. The CDR3 extends over 18 amino acids. V was pared by 4 bases and J by 0 bases, with 14 bases of the junction left unmatched. Germline assignment: CDR1 SQVTM and CDR2 ANQGSEA. This CDR3 reads CSVAGTRNMGSSYNEQFF. The DNA for the CDR3 is TGCAGCGTTGCCGGGACTAGAAACATGGGGAGCTCCTACAATGAGCAGTTCTTC.

V gene TRBV6-1 combines with J gene TRBJ2-7; D not certain. With 1 base removed from V and 4 bases from J, the gap between germline ends came to 14 bases. CDR1 and CDR2 from the germline V gene are MNHNS and SASEGT. This CDR3 comprises 15 residues. CDR3 amino acids: CASSEGIFRKYEQYF. The CDR3 nucleotides read TGTGCCAGCAGTGAAGGTATATTTCGCAAATACGAGCAGTACTTC.

The chain is built from TRBV18 and TRBJ2-3, with 11 bases matching TRBD1. The germline V gene encodes CDR1 KGHSH and CDR2 LQKENI. This CDR3 spans 15 amino acids. The ends lost 6 bases at V and 4 bases at J; junction bases unmatched: 6. CDR3 in amino acids: CASSPDRGRADTQYF. In DNA, the CDR3 is TGTGCCAGCTCGCCGGACAGGGGGCGTGCAGATACGCAGTATTTT. Using reference TRBV18 and TRBJ2-3 for the parts outside the CDR3, the full variable domain is NAGVMQNPRHLVRRRGQEARLRCSPMKGHSHVYWYRQLPEEGLKFMVYLQKENIIDESGMPKERFSAEFPKEGPSILRIQQVVRGDSAAYFCASSPDRGRADTQYFGPGTRLTVL.

The V call is TRBV5-1, the J call TRBJ2-5; D possibly corresponds to TRBD1 (5 bases). The germline V gene encodes CDR1 SGHRS and CDR2 YFSETQ. V was trimmed by 4 bases and J by 4 bases, leaving 14 bases between them. The CDR3 is made up of 14 amino acids. CDR3 sequence reads: CASSPGQGPETQYF. The CDR3 nucleotides read TGCGCCAGCAGCCCTGGGCAGGGCCCAGAGACCCAGTACTTC. The entire variable domain, with the rest obtained from reference TRBV5-1 and TRBJ2-5, is as follows: KAGVTQTPRYLIKTRGQQVTLSCSPISGHRSVSWYQQTPGQGLQFLFEYFSETQRNKGNFPGRFSGRQFSNSRSEMNVSTLELGDSALYLCASSPGQGPETQYFGPGTRLLVL.

V and J are TRBV7-9 and TRBJ2-7; TRBD1 matches at 7 bases. V lost 1 base to trimming and J lost 6 bases; unmatched junction nucleotides: 6. This CDR3 has 14 amino acids. Germline loops: CDR1 SEHNR, CDR2 FQNEAQ (reference sequence). The CDR3 reads CASSLVGSGGEQYF. The DNA of the CDR3 is TGTGCCAGCAGCTTAGTCGGGTCAGGGGGCGAGCAGTACTTC.

This clone was counted a few times. This chain joins TRBV5-1 and TRBJ2-3, with unresolved D. CDR1 and CDR2 from the germline V gene are SGHRS and YFSETQ. CDR3 size: 12 residues. V was pared by 1 base and J by 5 bases, with 5 bases between. This CDR3 is CASSLNVDTQYF. In DNA form, the CDR3 reads TGCGCCAGCAGCTTGAATGTAGATACGCAGTATTTT.

CDR3 nucleotides: TGTGCCAGCAGCCAAGAGGACAGGGGCAACTATGGCTACACCTTC. Translating it yields CASSQEDRGNYGYTF. V and J are TRBV3-1 (or the pseudogene TRBV3-2) and TRBJ1-2; 9 nucleotides line up with TRBD1. The CDR3 consists of 15 residues. CDR1 is LGHDT, CDR2 YNNKEL, per germline (reference sequence). After removal of 0 bases from V and 2 bases from J, the junction contained 1 base not matched to a gene.

The V and J genes are TRBV5-1 and TRBJ1-3; 8 nucleotides line up with TRBD1. Looked up from germline, CDR1 is SGHRS and CDR2 is YFSETQ. This CDR3 has 16 amino acids. V lost 4 bases and J lost 1; bases outside the gene matches: 7. The CDR3: CASSSQGAGSGNTIYF. DNA of the CDR3: TGCGCCAGCAGCAGCCAGGGGGCAGGATCTGGAAACACCATATATTTT.